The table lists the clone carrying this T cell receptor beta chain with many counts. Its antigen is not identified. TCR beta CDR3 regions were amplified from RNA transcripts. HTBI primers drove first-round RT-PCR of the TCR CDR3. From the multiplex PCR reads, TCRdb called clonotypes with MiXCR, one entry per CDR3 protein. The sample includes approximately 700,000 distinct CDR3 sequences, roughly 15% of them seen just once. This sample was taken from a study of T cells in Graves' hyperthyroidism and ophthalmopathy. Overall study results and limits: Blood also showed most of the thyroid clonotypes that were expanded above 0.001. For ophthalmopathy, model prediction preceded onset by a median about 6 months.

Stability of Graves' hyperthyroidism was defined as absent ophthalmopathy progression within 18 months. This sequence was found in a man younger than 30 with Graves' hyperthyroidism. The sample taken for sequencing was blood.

CDR3 DNA sequence: TGTGCCAGCAGTTTAGCCAGATTCAGCAATCAGCCCCAGCATTTT. It codes for CASSLARFSNQPQHF. The rearrangement joins TRBV12-3 or TRBV12-4 to TRBJ1-5; the D is unclear. The CDR3 length is 15 residues. V gave up 0 bases and J gave up 1 base, with 7 bases separating them.